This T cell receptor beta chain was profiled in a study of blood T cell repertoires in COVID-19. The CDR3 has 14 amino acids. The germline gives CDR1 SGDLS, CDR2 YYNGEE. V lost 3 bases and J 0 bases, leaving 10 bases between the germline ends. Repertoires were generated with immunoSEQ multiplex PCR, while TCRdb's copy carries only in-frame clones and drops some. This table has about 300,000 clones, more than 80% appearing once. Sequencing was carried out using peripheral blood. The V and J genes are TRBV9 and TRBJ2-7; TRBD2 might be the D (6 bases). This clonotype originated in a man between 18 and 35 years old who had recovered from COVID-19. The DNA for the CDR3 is TGTGCCAGCAGCGACGACGGGGGCTCCTACGAGCAGTACTTC. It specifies CASSDDGGSYEQYF. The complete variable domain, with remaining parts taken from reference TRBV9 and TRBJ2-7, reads DSGVTQTPKHLITATGQRVTLRCSPRSGDLSVYWYQQSLDQGLQFLIQYYNGEERAKGNILERFSAQQFPDLHSELNLSSLELGDSALYFCASSDDGGSYEQYFGPGTRLTVT.